The 16 T cell receptor beta chains presented below share a single source sample, sequenced in a study of human T cells and chemical hapten exposure. Time point defined: patch test 1, 2 weeks after DPC sensitization. Treatment here: therapeutic diphenylcyclopropenone sensitization with weekly scalp DPC. TCRdb used MiXCR to reprocess the RACE reads, holding one entry per CDR3 protein. The sample lists roughly 190,000 distinct CDR3 sequences; approximately 20% were seen once. The material sequenced was whole blood, taken in connection with sensitization to the hapten diphenylcyclopropenone (DPC). Source of these receptors: a woman aged 50 to 60 with alopecia areata. Some clones in this sample may be carry-over from other donors' samples.

This clonotype was detected a few times. The V call is TRBV10-3, the J call TRBJ2-1; D uncertain. There are 13 residues in the CDR3. Trimming pared 2 bases from V and 6 bases from J, leaving 8 bases between. Germline CDR1 and CDR2: ENHRY and SYGVKD. In DNA form, the CDR3 reads TGTGCCATCAGTGAGCCTAGTATCAATGAGCAGTTCTTC. Translating it yields CAISEPSINEQFF.

The table lists this clonotype with a few counts. The J gene is TRBJ2-1, the V gene TRBV5-1; 11 bases fit TRBD2. This CDR3 spans 18 amino acids. The J segment lost 8 bases and the V segment lost 0 bases, leaving 13 bases of the junction unmatched. Germline V lookup: CDR1 SGHRS, CDR2 YFSETQ. The CDR3 reads CASSLGRLSGRAADEQFF. The CDR3 bases are TGCGCCAGCAGCTTGGGACGCCTTAGCGGGAGGGCCGCCGATGAGCAGTTCTTC.

This clonotype appeared a few times. The chain links TRBV10-3 to TRBJ1-5; D possibly corresponds to TRBD1 (5 bases). Looked up from germline, CDR1 is ENHRY and CDR2 is SYGVKD. The CDR3 is 17 amino acids. V was cut by 6 bases and J by 5 bases, with 23 bases left in between. This CDR3 reads CAIRIKEEGIWYQPQHF. The CDR3 DNA follows: TGTGCCATCAGAATCAAGGAGGAGGGGATTTGGTATCAGCCCCAGCATTTT.

This chain links TRBV7-2 with TRBJ2-1; weak D call: TRBD2 (5 bases). Germline loops: CDR1 SGHTA, CDR2 FQGNSA. V was trimmed by 8 bases and J by 4 bases, leaving 15 bases between them. The CDR3 extends over 14 amino acids. CDR3 residues: CASLPRAEYNEQFF. The CDR3 DNA follows: TGTGCCAGCCTCCCGAGGGCCGAGTACAATGAGCAGTTCTTC.

V is TRBV18 and J is TRBJ2-7, with TRBD1 identical over 8 bases. With V trimmed by 3 bases and J by 6 bases, 4 bases remained unmatched. The CDR3 runs 13 residues. The V gene's germline CDR1 is KGHSH and CDR2 LQKENI. The chain's CDR3 is CASSPKDRGEQYF. The CDR3 coding sequence is TGTGCCAGCTCACCCAAAGACAGGGGCGAGCAGTACTTC.

V is TRBV27 and J is TRBJ1-2; D unclear. CDR1 and CDR2 from the germline V gene are MNHEY and SMNVEV (reference sequence). Trimming removed 2 bases at V and 7 bases at J, with 17 bases between. CDR3 length: 15 residues. CDR3 bases: TGTGCCAGCAGTTTACGCCCCGGGCCCTGGGCTGGCTACACCTTC. Translation gives CASSLRPGPWAGYTF.

The chain links TRBV29-1 to TRBJ2-1; 13 bases are shared with TRBD2. CDR1 is SQVTM, CDR2 ANQGSEA, per germline. The V gene end was trimmed by 4 bases and the J gene end by 7 bases; junction bases not matched to a gene: 4. This CDR3 contains 14 residues. In DNA form, the CDR3 reads TGCAGCGTTGGGGGGGGACTAGCGGGGAATGAGCAGTTCTTC. This translates into CSVGGGLAGNEQFF.

This chain links TRBV24-1 with TRBJ1-2; D is uncertain. V dropped 6 bases and J dropped 4 bases, with 11 bases sitting between them. CDR1 and CDR2 from the germline V gene are KGHDR and SFDVKD. CDR3 length equals 13 residues. CDR3 sequence reads: CATSLAGSYGYTF. The CDR3 nucleotides are TGTGCCACCAGTCTCGCCGGGTCCTATGGCTACACCTTC.

The table lists this clonotype with a few counts. The V and J genes are TRBV9 and TRBJ2-2; D unclear. Germline V CDR1 and CDR2: SGDLS, YYNGEE. V dropped 4 bases and J dropped 6 bases, with 7 bases sitting between them. This CDR3 spans 12 amino acids. CDR3: CASSTPPGELFF. The DNA for the CDR3 is TGTGCCAGCAGCACCCCCCCCGGGGAGCTGTTTTTT. Variable domain in full (rest from reference TRBV9 and TRBJ2-2): DSGVTQTPKHLITATGQRVTLRCSPRSGDLSVYWYQQSLDQGLQFLIQYYNGEERAKGNILERFSAQQFPDLHSELNLSSLELGDSALYFCASSTPPGELFFGEGSRLTVL.

J is TRBJ1-6 and V is TRBV5-1, with 7 positions matching TRBD1. Trimming at V came to 4 bases and at J to 7 bases, leaving 11 bases not matched to a gene. CDR1 is SGHRS and CDR2 is YFSETQ in the germline V gene. The CDR3 loop spans 16 amino acids. The CDR3 region has the DNA TGCGCCAGCAGCCGAGAGGGAGGACAGGAGAATTCACCCCTCCACTTT. Translation: CASSREGGQENSPLHF.

The genes are TRBV11-2 and TRBJ1-4, with 7 bases matching TRBD1. Germline-derived CDR1 and CDR2 are SGHAT and FQNNGV. With V trimmed by 1 base and J by 4 bases, 6 bases remained unmatched. This CDR3 spans 16 amino acids. The CDR3 sequence is CASSLVTGTVNEKLFF. The CDR3, as DNA: TGTGCCAGCAGCTTAGTCACCGGGACAGTTAATGAAAAACTGTTTTTT.

The CDR3 reads CASSLDRYNEQFF. In DNA, the CDR3 is TGTGCCAGCAGTTTGGACCGTTACAATGAGCAGTTCTTC. The J gene is TRBJ2-1, the V gene TRBV12-3 or TRBV12-4; D is unresolved. This CDR3 is built from 13 residues. V lost 3 bases, J lost 4 bases, and 7 bases lay in between.

This clonotype was counted between two and nine times. V gene TRBV20-1 combines with J gene TRBJ1-2; D possibly corresponds to TRBD1 (5 bases). Germline V CDR1 and CDR2: DFQATT, SNEGSKA (reference sequence). Trimming left V 5 bases short and J 5 bases short, with 12 bases between. The CDR3 contains 12 residues. CDR3 loop: CSASGTEYGYTF. The CDR3 DNA follows: TGCAGTGCTTCCGGGACGGAGTATGGCTACACCTTC.

CDR3 nucleotides: TGCAGTGCTAGAGGTGGGACTAGCGGGAGGAATGAGCAGTTCTTC. Translation: CSARGGTSGRNEQFF. The J gene is TRBJ2-1, the V gene TRBV20-1, with 15 bases lining up with TRBD2. The CDR3 consists of 15 residues. Germline V lookup: CDR1 DFQATT, CDR2 SNEGSKA (reference sequence). J gave up 7 bases and V 1 base, and 2 bases lay outside the gene matches.

This clonotype was seen a few times. The chain joins TRBV5-1 to TRBJ2-7, with a weak D call TRBD2 (6 bases). The CDR3 spans 12 residues. Germline loops: CDR1 SGHRS, CDR2 YFSETQ. The V gene lost 2 bases and the J gene lost 5 bases, with 8 bases spanning the gap. In DNA form, the CDR3 reads TGCGCCAGCAGCTTCTGGGGGGACGAGCAGTACTTC. Translated: CASSFWGDEQYF.

There are a few counts of this clonotype. This rearrangement joins TRBV29-1 to TRBJ1-2; no firm D call. The CDR3 is 11 amino acids. The ends were cut back, 4 bases at V and 6 bases at J, with 9 bases in the middle. CDR1 is SQVTM and CDR2 is ANQGSEA in the germline V gene. The CDR3 spells CSVGADHGYTF. The CDR3 DNA follows: TGCAGCGTTGGAGCCGACCATGGCTACACCTTC.